These T cell receptor beta chains were read from a single sample in a study of cytomegalovirus exposure and HLA in healthy donors. Method: immunoSEQ multiplex PCR; TCRdb's copy keeps in-frame clones and lacks some. The sample comprises more than 70,000 clones, more than 70% of which are singletons, and approximately 3% rests with the top ten. Sequenced input: PBMCs. These receptors were obtained from a man between 40 and 49 years old in good health and CMV-seronegative. The CDR3 runs from the conserved cysteine through the conserved F or W. D genes are given only for firm matches. Size values are once, few and many counts, or a class for expanded clones, and some rows have none.

J | size | D | V | DNA | CDR3
TRBJ1-2 | few | NA | TRBV6-5 | TGTGCCAGCAGTTACGGCCCCTATGGCTACACCTTC | CASSYGPYGYTF
TRBJ1-6 | NA | NA | TRBV4-2 | TGTGCCAGCAGCCAAGGGAGGGGTGGCAGGGAGGATTCACCCCTCCACTTT | CASSQGRGGREDSPLHF
TRBJ2-1 | NA | TRBD2 | TRBV28 | TGTGCCAGCAGCCCTTTGAGCGGGGGGGACTCCTACAATGAGCAGTTCTTC | CASSPLSGGDSYNEQFF
TRBJ1-4 | NA | NA | TRBV6-6 | TGTGCCAGCAGTTACCCGAATGAAAAACTGTTTTTT | CASSYPNEKLFF
TRBJ2-5 | NA | TRBD2 | TRBV4-1 | TGCGCCAGCAGCCAAGGCCTAGCGGGGGGGCTAGAGACCCAGTACTTC | CASSQGLAGGLETQYF
TRBJ1-5 | NA | TRBD1 | TRBV28 | TGTGCCAGCAGTTTATTGGTACAGGGGGTTCAGCCCCAGCATTTT | CASSLLVQGVQPQHF
TRBJ2-7 | NA | NA | TRBV9 | TGTGCCAGCAGCCCCCGGGACTCCCGCGGGGAGCAGTACTTC | CASSPRDSRGEQYF
TRBJ2-1 | NA | NA | TRBV2 | TGTGCCAGCGTATCTTCCTCCTACAATGAGCAGTTCTTC | CASVSSSYNEQFF
TRBJ1-2 | NA | TRBD1 | TRBV7-9 | TGTGCCAGCAGCTGGACTGACAGGGGGCTCGATGGCTACACCTTC | CASSWTDRGLDGYTF
TRBJ2-7 | NA | TRBD2 | TRBV6-1 | TGTGCCAGCAGTGAGACTGGGACGCGGGGGGCCTACGAGCAGTACTTC | CASSETGTRGAYEQYF
TRBJ1-3 | NA | TRBD1 | TRBV2 | TGTGCCAGCAGTACGGGACAGGTATTTTTAGCTGGAAACACCATATATTTT | CASSTGQVFLAGNTIYF
TRBJ2-7 | NA | TRBD1 | TRBV6-5 | TGTGCCAGCAGCCGTACAGGGGAAGCCTCCTACGAGCAGTACTTC | CASSRTGEASYEQYF
TRBJ1-1 | few | TRBD1 | TRBV9 | TGTGCCAGCAGCCCACGACAGGGGTTGAACACTGAAGCTTTCTTT | CASSPRQGLNTEAFF
TRBJ1-5 | NA | NA | TRBV28 | TGTGCCAGCGCGGTGGGCCAGGGTAGCAATCAGCCCCAGCATTTT | CASAVGQGSNQPQHF
TRBJ2-7 | NA | NA | TRBV4-1 | TGCGCCAGCAGCCAAGTACCAGGGGAGAGGCACGAGCAGTACTTC | CASSQVPGERHEQYF
TRBJ2-5 | NA | NA | TRBV9 | TGTGCCAGCAGCGTAACAGGTCACCAAGAGACCCAGTACTTC | CASSVTGHQETQYF
TRBJ1-4 | NA | TRBD1 | TRBV5-1 | TGCGCCAGCAGCAGCAGACAGGGGGCGCCTGAAAAACTGTTTTTT | CASSSRQGAPEKLFF
TRBJ2-7 | NA | NA | TRBV28 | TGTGCCAGCAGTTTTGTCGGGACAAGCTGCGAGCAGTACTTC | CASSFVGTSCEQYF
TRBJ1-1 | NA | NA | TRBV27 | TGTGCCAGCAGTTACCAGGGGCCCAACACTGAAGCTTTCTTT | CASSYQGPNTEAFF
TRBJ2-3 | few | NA | TRBV9 | TGTGCCAGCAGTGGAGGTAACGCAGATACGCAGTATTTT | CASSGGNADTQYF
TRBJ2-2 | medium-sized | TRBD1 | TRBV6-4 | TGTGCCAGCAGTTTCGACAGGGACACCGGGGAGCTGTTTTTT | CASSFDRDTGELFF
TRBJ2-3 | NA | TRBD1 | TRBV7-9 | TGTGCCAGCAGCTCCGGACAGGGGATGGTCACAGATACGCAGTATTTT | CASSSGQGMVTDTQYF
TRBJ1-2 | NA | TRBD1 | TRBV6-5 | TGTGCCAGCAGTTACCCAGAGGGGGCGGGGTATGGCTACACCTTC | CASSYPEGAGYGYTF
TRBJ1-4 | NA | TRBD1 | TRBV28 | TGTGCCAGCAGCGATTTAGGGACAGGCCCTATCGGGTCGGATGAAAAACTGTTTTTT | CASSDLGTGPIGSDEKLFF
TRBJ2-7 | NA | NA | TRBV5-6 | TGTGCCAGCAGCTTGTCGACAGGTGACCTGGACTACGAGCAGTACTTC | CASSLSTGDLDYEQYF
TRBJ1-5 | NA | NA | TRBV4-3 | TGCGCCAGCAGCCAAGATCGGGGGAGAGGGCAGCCCCAGCATTTT | CASSQDRGRGQPQHF
TRBJ2-1 | NA | TRBD2 | TRBV7-2 | TGTGCCAGCAGCTTATTAGCGGGGGGTTTCTACAATGAGCAGTTCTTC | CASSLLAGGFYNEQFF
TRBJ1-2 | NA | TRBD1 | TRBV12-5 | TGTGCTAGTGGTTTCGGACAGGGAAATGGAGGCTACACCTTC | CASGFGQGNGGYTF
TRBJ1-2 | NA | NA | TRBV19 | TGTGCCAGTAGCCCGGACAGAGATAACTATGGCTACACCTTC | CASSPDRDNYGYTF
TRBJ2-4 | few | NA | TRBV6-1 | TGTGCCAGCAGCCAAACCACAGGGACCAAAAACATTCAGTACTTC | CASSQTTGTKNIQYF
TRBJ1-2 | NA | NA | TRBV29-1 | TGCAGCGCCGGCGGATTTAACTATGGCTACACCTTC | CSAGGFNYGYTF
TRBJ1-2 | NA | NA | TRBV6-5 | TGTGCCAGCAGTTACTCGTATCGAGGCGCTAACTATGGCTACACCTTC | CASSYSYRGANYGYTF
TRBJ1-5 | NA | TRBD1 | TRBV5-1 | TGCGCCAGCAGCTGGGGGACAGGGGAGAGCCAGCCCCAGCATTTT | CASSWGTGESQPQHF
TRBJ2-3 | NA | NA | TRBV18 | TGTGCCAGCTCACCGGGCATCACAGATACGCAGTATTTT | CASSPGITDTQYF
TRBJ1-6 | NA | NA | TRBV6-1 | TGTGCCAGCAGTGATAGGCCGGGGAATTCACCCCTCCACTTT | CASSDRPGNSPLHF
TRBJ2-7 | NA | NA | TRBV7-2 | TGTGCCAGCAGCTTGGGTTGGGTTGGGGCAGAGCAGTACTTC | CASSLGWVGAEQYF
TRBJ2-7 | NA | TRBD2 | TRBV11-1 | TGTGCCAGCAGGAAGGGACTAGCGGGGGCCCTCTACGAGCAGTACTTC | CASRKGLAGALYEQYF
TRBJ2-7 | few | NA | TRBV18 | TGTGCCAGCTCACCACTGGGCCCTGGCGAGCAGTACTTC | CASSPLGPGEQYF
TRBJ2-2 | NA | TRBD2 | TRBV10-3 | TGTGCCATCAGGCCCGTGAGCGGGGGGGTTACCGGGGAGCTGTTTTTT | CAIRPVSGGVTGELFF
TRBJ1-5 | NA | NA | TRBV28 | TGTGCCAGCAGAGGACAAACGGAAGATTATCAGCCCCAGCATTTT | CASRGQTEDYQPQHF
TRBJ2-1 | NA | TRBD2 | TRBV7-8 | TGTGCCAGCAGCTTAGGGACTAGCGGGGGGTCTAATGAGCAGTTCTTC | CASSLGTSGGSNEQFF
TRBJ2-5 | NA | TRBD2 | TRBV6-1 | TGTGCCAGCGGCTCCTGGCGGGGGAGATTCGGGACCCAGTACTTC | CASGSWRGRFGTQYF
TRBJ1-1 | NA | NA | TRBV4-2 | TGTGCCAGCAGCCAAGACTCGACAGGTATGAACACTGAAGCTTTCTTT | CASSQDSTGMNTEAFF
TRBJ1-6 | NA | NA | TRBV11-2 | TGTGCCAGCAGCTCCACAGGACAGTCTAATTCACCCCTCCACTTT | CASSSTGQSNSPLHF